These 12 T cell receptor beta chains share one sample of origin, sequenced in a study of cytomegalovirus exposure and HLA in healthy donors. The PCR made use of 60 Vbeta and 13 Jbeta primers. Some clones are missing from TCRdb's copy, which holds only in-frame ones; the method was immunoSEQ multiplex PCR. This table has fewer than 200,000 clones, about four fifths appearing once. Sequenced sample: PBMCs. The receptors derive from a male donor in good health and CMV-seronegative.

The genes are TRBV19 and TRBJ1-1; D is possibly TRBD1 (6 bases). The V end lost 3 bases, the J end lost 5 bases, and 16 bases lay between the germline ends. The CDR3 is 15 amino acids. CDR1 is LNHDA, CDR2 SQIVND, per germline (reference sequence). CDR3: CASSISPQGSTEAFF. CDR3 coding DNA: TGTGCCAGTAGTATTTCCCCGCAGGGGAGTACTGAAGCTTTCTTT.

The chain couples TRBV4-1 to TRBJ2-5, with TRBD1 identical over 11 bases. J gave up 4 bases and V 3 bases, and 10 bases lay outside the gene matches. CDR3 size: 17 residues. The germline CDR1 and CDR2 sequences are MGHRA and YSYEKL. CDR3 sequence reads: CASSQGSGTGGSETQYF. The CDR3 coding sequence is TGCGCCAGCAGCCAGGGTTCCGGGACAGGGGGTTCAGAGACCCAGTACTTC.

The gene calls are TRBV7-9 and TRBJ2-7; 8 positions match TRBD2. Germline loops: CDR1 SEHNR, CDR2 FQNEAQ (reference sequence). The CDR3 runs 12 residues. V trimming: 4 bases; J trimming: 9 bases; junction bases outside the gene matches: 5. CDR3 in amino acids: CASSSRGGPQYF. The CDR3 bases are TGTGCCAGCAGCTCTCGGGGGGGACCGCAGTACTTC.

V and J are TRBV18 and TRBJ2-5, with D possibly being TRBD1 (6 bases). The ends were cut back, 3 bases at V and 1 base at J, with 18 bases in the middle. Germline assignment: CDR1 KGHSH and CDR2 LQKENI. The CDR3 length is 17 residues. The CDR3 nucleotides are TGTGCCAGCTCACCCCTAACGCGACAGGCTACCCAAGAGACCCAGTACTTC. This sequence encodes CASSPLTRQATQETQYF.

The chain couples TRBV28 to TRBJ2-1, with 7 bases lining up with TRBD2. The CDR3 sequence is 15 residues long. The germline V gene encodes CDR1 MDHEN and CDR2 SYDVKM. Losses at the gene ends were 6 bases for V and 1 base for J; bases not matched to a gene: 6. CDR3 nucleotides: TGTGCCAGCAGCCCCTACGGGAGGTCCTACAATGAGCAGTTCTTC. Translated, it gives CASSPYGRSYNEQFF.

The count of this clone is one. J is TRBJ2-7 and V is TRBV28, with 9 bases aligning to TRBD1. The CDR3 covers 16 residues. Germline V lookup: CDR1 MDHEN, CDR2 SYDVKM. The V segment lost 5 bases and the J segment 2 bases; nucleotides outside the gene matches: 10. This chain's CDR3 is CASSRDRDQGTYEQYF. For the CDR3, the DNA is TGTGCCAGCAGTAGGGACAGGGACCAGGGGACCTACGAGCAGTACTTC.

The chain joins TRBV19 to TRBJ2-7, with 10 bases aligning to TRBD1. V was clipped by 5 bases and J by 4 bases; unmatched bases: 5. The CDR3 is 14 amino acids. Germline loops: CDR1 LNHDA, CDR2 SQIVND (reference sequence). The chain's CDR3 is CASSVDRGRYEQYF. Written as DNA, the CDR3 is TGTGCCAGTAGTGTCGACAGGGGGCGGTACGAGCAGTACTTC.

The chain uses TRBV6-6 and TRBJ1-2; D call uncertain. The V end lost 2 bases, the J end lost 2 bases, and 6 bases lay between the germline ends. Germline values: CDR1 MNHNY, CDR2 SVGAGI (reference sequence). The CDR3 length is 13 residues. CDR3 nucleotide sequence: TGTGCCAGCAGTTACGACTTAAACTATGGCTACACCTTC. Translating it yields CASSYDLNYGYTF.

V gene TRBV15 combines with J gene TRBJ2-7; D is perhaps TRBD2 (6 bases). Germline V gene sequence: CDR1 LNHNV, CDR2 YYDKDF (reference sequence). The V and J ends lost 3 bases and 7 bases respectively, with 22 bases between them. The CDR3 is 16 residues long. In DNA form, the CDR3 reads TGTGCCACCAGCAGGGAAACCGGGACTTTGGCGGCAGAGCAGTACTTC. Translated: CATSRETGTLAAEQYF.

This clone was counted a single time. The chain has TRBV19 and TRBJ1-5, with no clear D. V was cut by 0 bases and J by 2 bases, with 8 bases left in between. The CDR3 is 15 residues long. Germline loops: CDR1 LNHDA, CDR2 SQIVND (reference sequence). As DNA, the CDR3 is TGTGCCAGTAGTATAGATCCTCGGGGCAATCAGCCCCAGCATTTT. The encoded protein is CASSIDPRGNQPQHF. The complete variable domain, with remaining parts taken from reference TRBV19 and TRBJ1-5, reads DGGITQSPKYLFRKEGQNVTLSCEQNLNHDAMYWYRQDPGQGLRLIYYSQIVNDFQKGDIAEGYSVSREKKESFPLTVTSAQKNPTAFYLCASSIDPRGNQPQHFGDGTRLSIL.

V and J are TRBV6-5 and TRBJ2-5; the D gene is possibly TRBD2 (6 bases). The V and J ends lost 6 bases and 1 base respectively, with 12 bases between them. The CDR3 totals 14 residues. Germline assignment: CDR1 MNHEY and CDR2 SVGAGI. This CDR3 is CASSIRTTQETQYF. The CDR3 DNA reads as TGTGCCAGCAGCATCAGGACTACCCAAGAGACCCAGTACTTC.

This chain joins TRBV7-5 and TRBJ2-7; the table assigns TRBD1, which was not confirmed against the DNA. TRBV7-5 is tagged as a pseudogene. The CDR3 loop spans 15 amino acids. CDR3 sequence reads: CARSPLVSGIYEQYF. CDR3 coding DNA: TGTGCCAGAAGCCCATTAGTCTCAGGGATATACGAGCAGTACTTC.